The rows below give T cell receptor beta chains drawn from one sample of a study of PD-L1 blockade in urothelial cancer. Clones were read by immunoSEQ multiplex PCR, and TCRdb kept only the in-frame ones, dropping some. The sample lists tens of thousands of clones, roughly 90% seen once, with 20% to 25% in the top ten. The sequenced sample was PBMCs, obtained around atezolizumab (anti-PD-L1) treatment. These receptors were taken from a donor aged 40 or older with urothelial cancer. Both conserved end residues are part of each CDR3. Each record gives: D gene, V gene, clone size, J gene, CDR3 DNA, CDR3 protein. D genes are given only for firm matches. Size values are once, few and many counts, or a class for expanded clones, and some rows have none.

TRBD1	TRBV7-2	NA	TRBJ2-5	TGTGCCAGCAGCTTAGTTTTGGTCAGGGGGGAGACCCAGTACTTC	CASSLVLVRGETQYF
NA	TRBV11-2	NA	TRBJ2-3	TGTGCCAGCAGCTTGAGAGGGATTGGCACAGATACGCAGTATTTT	CASSLRGIGTDTQYF
NA	TRBV15	NA	TRBJ2-1	TGTGCCACCAGCAGAGTGCGAGGGGGTGAGCAGTTCTTC	CATSRVRGGEQFF
NA	TRBV6-5	NA	TRBJ1-1	TGTGCCAGCAGCCCCAATACAGGGTACGTCACTGAAGCTTTCTTT	CASSPNTGYVTEAFF
NA	TRBV5-1	once	TRBJ1-5	TGCGCCAGCAGCCCGCTTCAGGGTGGAGAGCCCCAGCATTTT	CASSPLQGGEPQHF
NA	TRBV29-1	NA	TRBJ2-5	TGCAGCGTGGGACGAGGACAGAACAGACAAGAGACCCAGTACTTC	CSVGRGQNRQETQYF
NA	TRBV7-9	once	TRBJ1-5	TGTGCCAGCAGCGCGAGTTATAGCAATCAGCCCCAGCATTTT	CASSASYSNQPQHF
TRBD2	TRBV5-4	few	TRBJ2-2	TGTGCCAGCAGCTTGGATGCGCCTAGCGGGAATGACGGGGAGCTGTTTTTT	CASSLDAPSGNDGELFF
NA	TRBV4-1	NA	TRBJ2-3	TGCGCCAGCAGCCGAGGGTTTGTGGGGAGCACAGATACGCAGTATTTT	CASSRGFVGSTDTQYF
TRBD1	TRBV18	NA	TRBJ2-1	TGTGCCAGCTCAACCAGGACAGGGGCCTACAATGAGCAGTTCTTC	CASSTRTGAYNEQFF
NA	TRBV4-1	NA	TRBJ2-2	TGCGCCAGCAGCCAAGATTGGGGGACACCGAACACCGGGGAGCTGTTTTTT	CASSQDWGTPNTGELFF
NA	TRBV28	NA	TRBJ1-3	TGTGCCAGCAGGGGGGGTTCGGACGCCGGAAACACCATATATTTT	CASRGGSDAGNTIYF
NA	TRBV19	NA	TRBJ2-7	TGTGCCAGTAGTAAGGGGAGGCCCCCCTACGAGCAGTACTTC	CASSKGRPPYEQYF
NA	TRBV10-3	few	TRBJ2-1	TGTGCCATCAGTGAGTCCCTATGGGACATTGAGCAGTTCTTC	CAISESLWDIEQFF
NA	TRBV7-9	NA	TRBJ2-2	TGTGCCAGCGTGCCTCGGCTCGGGGGTGGCTGGACCGGGGAGCTGTTTTTT	CASVPRLGGGWTGELFF
TRBD1	TRBV28	NA	TRBJ1-2	TGTGCCGGGGGGACAGGGAGGGGATATGGCTACACCTTC	CAGGTGRGYGYTF
NA	TRBV28	NA	TRBJ1-5	TGTGCCAGCAGTTTAGCTAGTCAGCCCCAGCATTTT	CASSLASQPQHF
NA	TRBV4-2	few	TRBJ1-4	TGTGCCAGCAGCCAAGTCACGCTCACGGGGGAAAAACTGTTTTTT	CASSQVTLTGEKLFF
NA	TRBV30	NA	TRBJ2-3	TGTGCCTGGAGTGGAGGGAGAGGTATAGATACGCAGTATTTT	CAWSGGRGIDTQYF
NA	TRBV19	NA	TRBJ2-3	TGTGCCAGTAGTATAGGTTTCCGAGATACGCAGTATTTT	CASSIGFRDTQYF
TRBD1	TRBV29-1	NA	TRBJ2-7	TGCAGCGTCGCGGGACAGGGGGCTTACGAGCAGTACTTC	CSVAGQGAYEQYF
NA	TRBV19	NA	TRBJ1-3	TGTGCCAGTAGGCCCGGGACAACTGGAAACACCATATATTTT	CASRPGTTGNTIYF
NA	TRBV27	NA	TRBJ2-2	TGTGCCAGCAGGCGGGGAGTATACACCGGGGAGCTGTTTTTT	CASRRGVYTGELFF
NA	TRBV11-3	NA	TRBJ1-2	TGTGCCAGCAGCTTAGCCCAGGGGAGCTATGGCTACACCTTC	CASSLAQGSYGYTF
NA	TRBV19	once	TRBJ2-7	TGTGCCAGTAGTATTACGGACGAGCAGTACTTC	CASSITDEQYF
TRBD2	TRBV13	NA	TRBJ2-7	TGTGCCAGCAGCCCCCATGGGACTAGCGGCCTGGTGGAGCAGTACTTC	CASSPHGTSGLVEQYF
TRBD2	TRBV18	NA	TRBJ2-3	TGTGCCAGCTCACCCGGACTAGCGGGAAGGTGGACAGATACGCAGTATTTT	CASSPGLAGRWTDTQYF
NA	TRBV7-9	NA	TRBJ2-7	TGTGCCAGCAGCTTAGCGGCGGCGACCGGGATGGAGCAGTACTTC	CASSLAAATGMEQYF
NA	TRBV5-1	NA	TRBJ1-1	TGCGCCAGCAGCTTGGACACAGGTAGGAACACTGAAGCTTTCTTT	CASSLDTGRNTEAFF
NA	TRBV6-5	once	TRBJ1-5	TGTGCCAGCAGCTCCGGGACACAAGGTCAGCCCCAGCATTTT	CASSSGTQGQPQHF
TRBD2	TRBV4-3	once	TRBJ2-3	TGCGCCAGCAGCTACCGGGACTATAGCACAGATACGCAGTATTTT	CASSYRDYSTDTQYF
TRBD2	TRBV7-2	NA	TRBJ2-5	TGTGCCAGCAGCCCCGGGGGGACGGTGAAGAAAGAGACCCAGTACTTC	CASSPGGTVKKETQYF
TRBD2	TRBV29-1	NA	TRBJ2-7	TGCAGCGTTGAGGGGGGGACCCCCTACGAGCAGTACTTC	CSVEGGTPYEQYF
TRBD2	TRBV11-2	NA	TRBJ2-3	TGTGCCAGCAGCTCCCTAGCGGGAGTGTTGACAGATACGCAGTATTTT	CASSSLAGVLTDTQYF
TRBD2	TRBV7-3	NA	TRBJ2-1	TGTGCCAGCAGCTTATCCCGGGAGGGCCGCAGTGAGCAGTTCTTC	CASSLSREGRSEQFF
NA	TRBV30	NA	TRBJ1-2	TGTGCCTGGACAGATAACTATGGCTACACCTTC	CAWTDNYGYTF
TRBD2	TRBV4-3	NA	TRBJ2-1	TGCGCCAGCAGCCAAGATCGTCTAGCGGGATACAATGAGCAGTTCTTC	CASSQDRLAGYNEQFF
NA	TRBV4-1	few	TRBJ2-5	TGCGCCAGCAGCCTAAAAGAGACCCAGTACTTC	CASSLKETQYF
NA	TRBV2	NA	TRBJ1-5	TGTGCCAGCAGTGGGGGCAGGCCGGCGGGCAATCAGCCCCAGCATTTT	CASSGGRPAGNQPQHF
NA	TRBV30	few	TRBJ1-5	TGTGCCTGGAGTCCGAGCTGGCAGGGCAATCAGCCCCAGCATTTT	CAWSPSWQGNQPQHF
TRBD1	TRBV2	NA	TRBJ2-1	TGTGCCACCAAACAGGGGTCAAGCTCCTACAATGAGCAGTTCTTC	CATKQGSSSYNEQFF
TRBD1	TRBV5-6	NA	TRBJ2-5	TGTGCCAGCAGCTTGGTAGGGACAGGGGAAGAGACCCAGTACTTC	CASSLVGTGEETQYF
NA	TRBV5-1	NA	TRBJ2-7	TGCGCCAGCAGCTTTTCGGCAGGCCCCGCGGGCGAGCAGTACTTC	CASSFSAGPAGEQYF
TRBD1	TRBV6-5	few	TRBJ2-1	TGTGCCAGCAGACAATCCGGGACAGGGTACAATGAGCAGTTCTTC	CASRQSGTGYNEQFF
NA	TRBV30	NA	TRBJ1-5	TGTGCCTGGTCTGGGGGGGGGCTTAACAATCAGCCCCAGCATTTT	CAWSGGGLNNQPQHF
TRBD2	TRBV18	NA	TRBJ2-1	TGTGCCAGCTCACCCTCACTAGCGGACTACAATGAGCAGTTCTTC	CASSPSLADYNEQFF
NA	TRBV7-2	NA	TRBJ2-7	TGTGCCAGCAGCCCCCCTCGCGCCCACTCCTACGAGCAGTACTTC	CASSPPRAHSYEQYF
TRBD2	TRBV7-9	NA	TRBJ2-1	TGTGCCAGCAGCTTAGCGGGAGGGAGTGACTACAATGAGCAGTTCTTC	CASSLAGGSDYNEQFF
TRBD2	TRBV5-4	NA	TRBJ2-1	TGTGCCAGCAGCTCCGCCGGGACTAGGGGCAATGAGCAGTTCTTC	CASSSAGTRGNEQFF
NA	TRBV30	NA	TRBJ2-5	TGTGCCTGGAGTGGGGGGCCTGGGACCCAGTACTTC	CAWSGGPGTQYF
TRBD1	TRBV28	NA	TRBJ2-7	TGTGCCAGCAGGGGGGCAGGGGGTGCCTACGAGCAGTACTTC	CASRGAGGAYEQYF
NA	TRBV27	NA	TRBJ2-7	TGTGCCAGCAGTTTGCTTCGGAGCCGGGAGCAGTACTTC	CASSLLRSREQYF
TRBD2	TRBV5-1	NA	TRBJ2-5	TGCGCCAGCGCCCCCGGGACTAGCGGAGAGACCCAGTACTTC	CASAPGTSGETQYF
NA	TRBV28	NA	TRBJ1-2	TGTGCCAGCAGATTCGGACAGAACTATGGCTACACCTTC	CASRFGQNYGYTF
NA	TRBV18	NA	TRBJ2-7	TGTGCCAGCTCACCAGATCCAGGGTATACCTACGAGCAGTACTTC	CASSPDPGYTYEQYF
TRBD1	TRBV27	once	TRBJ2-1	TGTGCCAGCAGTGGGGACAGGGTGAATGAGCAGTTCTTC	CASSGDRVNEQFF